These T cell receptor beta chains were read from a single sample in a study of OX40 agonist ivuxolimab in advanced cancers. Sequencing used immunoSEQ multiplex PCR; TCRdb keeps in-frame clones, though not all of them. The sample consists of fewer than 15,000 clones, approximately 87% of them appearing once. The starting material was CD4+ or CD8+ T cells sorted from blood, obtained in a trial of the OX40 agonist ivuxolimab. Every receptor here comes from an adult with an advanced solid tumor such as melanoma, head and neck, liver or kidney cancer. The CDR3 runs from the conserved cysteine through the conserved F or W.

V gene	J gene	CDR3 protein
TRBV28	TRBJ2-7	CASSPRTSGLSSYEQYF
TRBV6-5	TRBJ2-3	CASSYGDTQYF
TRBV7-9	TRBJ2-2	CASETDGTWTGELFF
TRBV6-5	TRBJ2-7	CASSDRGGRYEQYF
TRBV28	TRBJ2-2	CASSFMTGANTGELFF
TRBV27	TRBJ2-1	CASSLGTSGNEQFF
TRBV19	TRBJ2-7	CASSVGLEYEQYF
TRBV4-1	TRBJ2-7	CASSQDRGSYEQYF
TRBV30	TRBJ2-3	CAWSGLAGSRHTQYF
TRBV9	TRBJ2-2	CASSSQNRGNTGELFF
TRBV9	TRBJ2-7	CASSVGQGEYEQYF
TRBV6-1	TRBJ2-2	CASSDFGGARNTGELFF
TRBV29-1	TRBJ1-2	CSVVWTVADGYTF
TRBV4-1	TRBJ2-3	CASSQRSSGTDTQYF
TRBV5-5	TRBJ1-1	CASSLWAASNTEAFF
TRBV9	TRBJ2-7	CASSVGRGLYEQYF
TRBV29-1	TRBJ2-5	CSVEGLAGEETQYF
TRBV29-1	TRBJ1-2	CSVEEGGGGYTF
TRBV7-9	TRBJ2-7	CASSTQVHPYEQYF
TRBV6-5	TRBJ1-3	CASSYSTGSGNTIYF
TRBV7-3	TRBJ2-6	CASSLMGPGANVLTF
TRBV10-1	TRBJ2-3	CASSDGAGVADTQYF
TRBV29-1	TRBJ1-2	CSVPQSTNYGYTF
TRBV5-4	TRBJ1-2	CASSLAGNPSYGYTF
TRBV5-1	TRBJ2-7	CASSAFPSGGAGEQYF
TRBV4-2	TRBJ2-1	CASSQVGNYNEQFF
TRBV29-1	TRBJ1-4	CSVRGGEKLFF
TRBV18	TRBJ2-7	CASSPAGGNYEQYF
TRBV2	TRBJ1-6	CASSVPNSPLHF
TRBV29-1	TRBJ2-1	CSVEWGNEQFF
TRBV6-1	TRBJ2-2	CASSEADTGELFF
TRBV27	TRBJ2-1	CASSLSLAPPVNEQFF
TRBV29-1	TRBJ2-2	CSVELTNTGELFF
TRBV6-5	TRBJ2-5	CASILGQLLETQYF
TRBV6-5	TRBJ2-3	CASSTSGTDTQYF
TRBV13	TRBJ2-4	CASSRDSLHIQYF
TRBV9	TRBJ2-1	CASSGRDHNEQFF
TRBV30	TRBJ2-6	CALNPGFFGANVLTF
TRBV9	-	CASSAGTGSTYEQYF
TRBV11-2	TRBJ2-7	CASSTGRVDEQYF
TRBV6-6	TRBJ2-1	CASAIVSYNEQFF
TRBV6-5	TRBJ1-1	CASSYSKGRSRIKAFF
TRBV2	TRBJ2-1	CASGGLAGVYHNEQFF
TRBV27	TRBJ1-2	CASSLRRQGTTGLYGYTF
TRBV27	TRBJ2-6	CASSIRLTGTPNVLTF
TRBV27	TRBJ2-7	CASTQGVGNEQYF
TRBV9	TRBJ2-3	CASSVDQKSTDTQYF
TRBV19	-	CASSKLGISYEQYF
TRBV4-1	TRBJ1-2	CASSQERGRGYGYTF
TRBV27	TRBJ2-7	CASSRLGQTGSYEQYF
TRBV6-6	TRBJ2-7	CASSPESYEQYF
TRBV7-9	TRBJ2-7	CASSDTSGSYEQYF
TRBV19	TRBJ2-3	CASSTRWQGDTQYF
TRBV29-1	TRBJ2-7	CSVEGLAGGTYEQYF
TRBV27	TRBJ2-2	CASRTGLNTGELFF